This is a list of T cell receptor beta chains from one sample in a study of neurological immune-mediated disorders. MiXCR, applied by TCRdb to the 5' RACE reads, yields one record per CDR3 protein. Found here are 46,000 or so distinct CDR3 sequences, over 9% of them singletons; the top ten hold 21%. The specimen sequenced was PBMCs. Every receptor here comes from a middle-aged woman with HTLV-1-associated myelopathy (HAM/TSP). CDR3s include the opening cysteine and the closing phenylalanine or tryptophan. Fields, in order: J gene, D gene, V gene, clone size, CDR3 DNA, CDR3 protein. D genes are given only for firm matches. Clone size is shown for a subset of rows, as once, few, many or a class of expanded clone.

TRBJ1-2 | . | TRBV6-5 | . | TGTGCCAGCAGTTATTCCCCGGGGGTACTCCATGGCTACACCTTC | CASSYSPGVLHGYTF
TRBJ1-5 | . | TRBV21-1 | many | TGTGCCAGCAGTACGGTTTCGGGGGTCAATCAGCCCCAGCATTTT | CASSTVSGVNQPQHF
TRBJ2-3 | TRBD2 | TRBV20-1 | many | TGCAGTGCTAGAGATCTCGGGGGGAGGTCAGATACGCAGTATTTT | CSARDLGGRSDTQYF
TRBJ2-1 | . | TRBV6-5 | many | TGTGCCAGCAGCCCAGAGGGGGGAGGAAGCATCAATGAGCAGTTCTTC | CASSPEGGGSINEQFF
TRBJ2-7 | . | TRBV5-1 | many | TGCGCCAGCAGCTTAACTGGCTACGAGCAGTACTTC | CASSLTGYEQYF
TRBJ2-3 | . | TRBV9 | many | TGTGCCAGCAGCGTAGGAAACACAGATACGCAGTATTTT | CASSVGNTDTQYF
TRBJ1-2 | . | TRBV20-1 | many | TGCAGTGCTAGAGACGTGGACACCCGGGTGGATGGCTACACCTTC | CSARDVDTRVDGYTF
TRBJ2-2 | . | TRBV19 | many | TGTGCCAGCAGGGGCGGGGTCGGGGAGCTGTTTTTT | CASRGGVGELFF
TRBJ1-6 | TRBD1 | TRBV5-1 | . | TGCGCCAGCAGCTCCACAGGGGACAATTCACCCCTCCACTTT | CASSSTGDNSPLHF
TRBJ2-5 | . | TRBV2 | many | TGTGCCAGCAGGGAACCAGGGGTCCAAGAGACCCAGTACTTC | CASREPGVQETQYF
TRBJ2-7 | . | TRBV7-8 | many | TGTGCCAGCAGCCACAGGCGGGCAGGGAGGCCCTACGAGCAGTACTTC | CASSHRRAGRPYEQYF
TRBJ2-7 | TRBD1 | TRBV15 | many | TGTGCCACCAGCAGAGCGTCCGGGACAGGGGCCTACGAGCAGTACTTC | CATSRASGTGAYEQYF
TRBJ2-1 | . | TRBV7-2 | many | TGTGCCAGCAGCTCCTCAGGGGCGTCCTACAATGAGCAGTTCTTC | CASSSSGASYNEQFF
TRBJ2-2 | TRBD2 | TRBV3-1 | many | TGTGCCAGCAGCCAAGATCGGGGGGGCGCGGACGGGGAGCTGTTTTTT | CASSQDRGGADGELFF
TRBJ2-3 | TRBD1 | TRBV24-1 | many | TGTGCCACCAGTGATCCCCCTACCGGGACAGATGGATTGGATACGCAGTATTTT | CATSDPPTGTDGLDTQYF
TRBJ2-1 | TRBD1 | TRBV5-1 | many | TGCGCCAGCAGCTCAGGACAGGGGTACTACAATGAGCAGTTCTTC | CASSSGQGYYNEQFF
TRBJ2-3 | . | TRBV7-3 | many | TGTGCCAGCAGCTTAACCCCTATGGGGTCTAGCACAGATACGCAGTATTTT | CASSLTPMGSSTDTQYF
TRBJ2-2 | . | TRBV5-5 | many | TGTGCCAGCAGCTTGGTTCCGGGTAGGCGCGGGGAGCTGTTTTTT | CASSLVPGRRGELFF
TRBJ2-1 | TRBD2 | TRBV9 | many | TGTGCCAGCAGCCCCCGGACTAGCGGGGGCGAGTCCTACAATGAGCAGTTCTTC | CASSPRTSGGESYNEQFF
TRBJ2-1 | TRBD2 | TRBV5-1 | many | TGCGCCAGCAGCCTAGGGACTAGCGGGGTCAATGAGCAGTTCTTC | CASSLGTSGVNEQFF
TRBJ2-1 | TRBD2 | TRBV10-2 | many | TGCGCCAGCAGTGGAGGGCGGGGGGCCCGTGAGCAGTTCTTC | CASSGGRGAREQFF
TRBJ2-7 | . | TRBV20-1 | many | TGCAGTGCTAGAGATTGGTCTTTTAGGGGTTTCGGCTACGAGCAGTACTTC | CSARDWSFRGFGYEQYF
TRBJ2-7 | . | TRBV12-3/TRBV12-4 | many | TGTGCCAGCAGTTTGAATACAGCAAATAACTTAGGCTCCTACGAGCAGTACTTC | CASSLNTANNLGSYEQYF
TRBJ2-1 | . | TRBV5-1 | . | TGCGCCAGCAGCCATGATGACGGCTCCTACAATGAGCAGTTCTTC | CASSHDDGSYNEQFF
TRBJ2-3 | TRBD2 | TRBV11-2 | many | TGTGCCAGCAGCCCCGGGATAGCGGGAGAGGGGACAGATACGCAGTATTTT | CASSPGIAGEGTDTQYF
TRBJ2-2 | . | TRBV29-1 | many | TGCAGCGTTAGGGTACTGAACACCGGGGAGCTGTTTTTT | CSVRVLNTGELFF
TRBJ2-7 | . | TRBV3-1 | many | TGTGCCAGCAGCCAAGATGTAGCCTCCTACGAGCAGTACTTC | CASSQDVASYEQYF
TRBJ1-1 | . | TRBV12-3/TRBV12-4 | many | TGTGCCAGCCTCCGGGGGGGACAGAACACTGAAGCTTTCTTT | CASLRGGQNTEAFF
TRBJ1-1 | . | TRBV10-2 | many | TGCGCCAGCAGTGAGGAATGGGGGGAAGCTTTCTTT | CASSEEWGEAFF
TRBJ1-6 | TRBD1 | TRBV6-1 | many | TGTGCCAGCAGAAAAGGGACAGCAAATTCACCCCTCCACTTT | CASRKGTANSPLHF
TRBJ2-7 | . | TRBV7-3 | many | TGTGCCAGCAGCTTAAGGAGGGGAAACGAGCAGTACTTC | CASSLRRGNEQYF
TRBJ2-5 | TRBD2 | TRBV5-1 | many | TGCGCCAGCAGCGATCCCGGGGGGGCCTCAGAGACCCAGTACTTC | CASSDPGGASETQYF
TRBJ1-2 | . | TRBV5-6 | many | TGTGCCAGCAGCACCTGGGGGCTTAGTGGCTACACCTTC | CASSTWGLSGYTF
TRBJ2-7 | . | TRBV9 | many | TGTGCCAGCAGCGTAGAGGGCAGGGACTCCTACGAGCAGTACTTC | CASSVEGRDSYEQYF
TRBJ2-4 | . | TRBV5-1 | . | TGCGCCAGCAGCTTGGGGGAGTTGGAAAACATTCAGTACTTC | CASSLGELENIQYF
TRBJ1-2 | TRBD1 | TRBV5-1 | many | TGCGCCAGCAGCCCCACGGGACAGGGGAGCGGCTACACCTTC | CASSPTGQGSGYTF
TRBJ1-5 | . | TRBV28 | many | TGTGCCAGCAGTCCCCTGGTTAGCAATCAGCCCCAGCATTTT | CASSPLVSNQPQHF